The 30 T cell receptor beta chains below were found in one sample sequenced in a study of blood T cell repertoires in COVID-19. The table came from immunoSEQ multiplex PCR; TCRdb's copy has only in-frame clones and leaves some out. The data show approximately 50,000 clones, more than 85% seen once. Source material: peripheral blood. These receptor sequences come from a human donor in a cohort sampled during active COVID-19.

The chain recombines TRBV7-9 with TRBJ2-5; tentative D call: TRBD1 (5 bases). This CDR3 has 13 amino acids. Germline CDR1 is SEHNR and CDR2 is FQNEAQ (reference sequence). The V end lost 6 bases, the J end lost 0 bases, and 8 bases lay between the germline ends. CDR3 in amino acids: CASSPRDQETQYF. CDR3 DNA: TGTGCCAGCAGTCCCAGGGACCAAGAGACCCAGTACTTC.

This chain links TRBV6-5 with TRBJ2-1; possibly TRBD1 for D (8 bases). Trimming stripped 7 bases from V and 9 bases from J, with 19 bases between. The CDR3 contains 14 residues. Looked up from germline, CDR1 is MNHEY and CDR2 is SVGAGI. The CDR3 DNA reads as TGTGCCAGCACCAAAACGACAGGGGAGGGTGAGCAGTTCTTC. Protein: CASTKTTGEGEQFF.

V usage is TRBV25-1 and J usage is TRBJ1-5; D call uncertain. From germline, CDR1 is MGHDK and CDR2 SYGVNS. The CDR3 is 14 residues long. V was cut by 2 bases and J by 6 bases, with 11 bases left in between. The CDR3 sequence is CASSETTGSQPQHF. The CDR3 DNA reads as TGTGCCAGCAGTGAAACGACGGGGAGTCAGCCCCAGCATTTT. Supplemented by reference TRBV25-1 and TRBJ1-5, the full variable domain reads EADIYQTPRYLVIGTGKKITLECSQTMGHDKMYWYQQDPGMELHLIHYSYGVNSTEKGDLSSESTVSRIRTEHFPLTLESARPSHTSQYLCASSETTGSQPQHFGDGTRLSIL.

This clone was seen once. The chain combines TRBV7-8 with TRBJ2-7, with 8 bases that match TRBD2. Germline lookup yields CDR1 SGHVS and CDR2 FQNEAQ. The V and J ends lost 6 bases and 5 bases, in that order; junction bases with no gene match: 6. CDR3 length: 13 amino acids. The CDR3 DNA is TGTGCCAGCAGAACCGGGACTAGTCACGAGCAGTACTTC. Its protein product is CASRTGTSHEQYF. Based on the CDR3 plus reference TRBV7-8 and TRBJ2-7, the full variable domain is GAGVSQSPRYKVAKRGQDVALRCDPISGHVSLFWYQQALGQGPEFLTYFQNEAQLDKSGLPSDRFFAERPEGSVSTLKIQRTQQEDSAVYLCASRTGTSHEQYFGPGTRLTVT.

The chain has TRBV7-2 and TRBJ1-3; no clear D gene. The CDR3 loop spans 14 amino acids. Trimming cost V 5 bases and J 2 bases, with 10 bases left between them. CDR1 and CDR2 (germline): SGHTA, FQGNSA. The CDR3 sequence: CASSLYRTGNTIYF. Written as DNA, the CDR3 is TGTGCCAGCAGCCTCTATCGAACTGGAAACACCATATATTTT.

The chain couples TRBV9 to TRBJ2-3; 8 bases fit TRBD2. The CDR3 contains 17 residues. The V gene's germline CDR1 is SGDLS and CDR2 YYNGEE. The V gene end was trimmed by 4 bases and the J gene end by 2 bases; junction bases not matched to a gene: 12. The CDR3 DNA follows: TGTGCCAGCAGCCCCAACCCAGCGGGAGTCATCACAGATACGCAGTATTTT. Translated: CASSPNPAGVITDTQYF.

The chain joins TRBV7-2 to TRBJ2-3, with 8 bases identical to TRBD2. The germline gives CDR1 SGHTA, CDR2 FQGNSA. V shed 5 bases and J 2 bases; nucleotides not matched to a gene: 6. The CDR3 covers 15 residues. CDR3 sequence: CASSVTRGVTDTQYF. The CDR3 bases are TGTGCCAGCAGCGTAACGCGGGGGGTCACAGATACGCAGTATTTT.

The chain uses TRBV29-1 and TRBJ1-2, with TRBD1 matching over 7 bases. Trimming took 4 bases from V and 2 from J; bases not matched to a gene: 1. CDR1 and CDR2 from the germline V gene are SQVTM and ANQGSEA. This CDR3 has 12 residues. CDR3: CSVAGGNYGYTF. The CDR3 region has the DNA TGCAGCGTTGCAGGGGGAAACTATGGCTACACCTTC.

This chain connects TRBV11-2 to TRBJ1-1, with D unclear. The V end lost 0 bases, the J end lost 0 bases, and 5 bases lay between the germline ends. Germline CDR1 is SGHAT and CDR2 is FQNNGV. The CDR3 consists of 14 residues. The CDR3 loop reads CASSLEGLNTEAFF. CDR3 DNA: TGTGCCAGCAGCTTAGAGGGCTTGAACACTGAAGCTTTCTTT.

The chain combines TRBV29-1 with TRBJ1-1, with 12 bases lining up with TRBD1. This CDR3 contains 14 residues. V gave up 7 bases and J gave up 8 bases; unmatched junction bases: 11. CDR1 is SQVTM, CDR2 ANQGSEA, per germline. The CDR3 DNA follows: TGCAGCGACCGGGACAGGGGGCTCTATTCGGAAGCTTTCTTT. Protein sequence: CSDRDRGLYSEAFF.

The chain carries TRBV19 and TRBJ2-5, with TRBD2 matching over 8 bases. The CDR3 contains 13 residues. In germline, CDR1 is LNHDA, CDR2 SQIVND (reference sequence). Losses at the gene ends were 10 bases for V and 2 bases for J; bases not matched to a gene: 6. The CDR3 here is CATAGGAQETQYF. The CDR3 DNA reads as TGTGCCACCGCGGGGGGCGCGCAAGAGACCCAGTACTTC.

A word on this clone: Within the sample, other DNA sequences also encode this same CDR3. This rearrangement joins TRBV7-9 to TRBJ2-5; D is uncertain. V lost 5 bases and J lost 0, with 10 bases in between. Looked up from germline, CDR1 is SEHNR and CDR2 is FQNEAQ (reference sequence). The CDR3 is made up of 14 amino acids. CDR3 sequence (DNA): TGTGCCAGCAGCCCACTGAGGAACCAAGAGACCCAGTACTTC. Protein: CASSPLRNQETQYF. Drawing the rest from reference TRBV7-9 and TRBJ2-5, the complete variable domain is DTGVSQNPRHKITKRGQNVTFRCDPISEHNRLYWYRQTLGQGPEFLTYFQNEAQLEKSRLLSDRFSAERPKGSFSTLEIQRTEQGDSAMYLCASSPLRNQETQYFGPGTRLLVL.

V usage is TRBV28 and J usage is TRBJ2-3; D call uncertain. Looked up from germline, CDR1 is MDHEN and CDR2 is SYDVKM. Trimming took off 4 bases at V and 5 bases at J, with 10 bases between the two ends. CDR3 length equals 13 residues. The CDR3, as DNA: TGTGCCAGCAGTTCGGTAGCCATAGATACGCAGTATTTT. It specifies CASSSVAIDTQYF.

The chain carries TRBV7-2 and TRBJ2-1; 9 bases agree with TRBD2. V was clipped by 4 bases and J by 7 bases; unmatched bases: 8. The CDR3 has 15 residues. The V gene's germline CDR1 is SGHTA and CDR2 FQGNSA. For the CDR3, the DNA is TGTGCCAGCAGCTACGGGACTAGCTCTGGGAATGAGCAGTTCTTC. Translated: CASSYGTSSGNEQFF.

The V call is TRBV11-1, the J call TRBJ2-5, with D tentatively TRBD2 (6 bases). The CDR3 is made up of 15 amino acids. The germline gives CDR1 SGHAT, CDR2 FQDESV (reference sequence). Trimming removed 2 bases at V and 5 bases at J, with 15 bases between. Written as DNA, the CDR3 is TGTGCCAGCAGCTTATTACCGGGAGTGAGCGAGACCCAGTACTTC. It translates to CASSLLPGVSETQYF.

This clone is a singleton in its sample. The V gene is TRBV5-1, the J gene TRBJ1-1; D perhaps matches TRBD1 (5 bases). The V end lost 1 base, the J end lost 7 bases, and 11 bases lay between the germline ends. The CDR3 loop spans 13 amino acids. Germline-derived CDR1 and CDR2 are SGHRS and YFSETQ. CDR3 in amino acids: CASSLTGDREAFF. The CDR3 bases are TGCGCCAGCAGCTTGACAGGTGATCGTGAAGCTTTCTTT.

The chain couples TRBV29-1 to TRBJ2-2; TRBD1 agrees at 8 bases. The CDR3 loop spans 13 amino acids. The V segment lost 4 bases and the J segment 5 bases; nucleotides outside the gene matches: 3. The germline gives CDR1 SQVTM, CDR2 ANQGSEA. CDR3 DNA sequence: TGCAGCGTTGCAGGGGGCCTGACCGGGGAGCTGTTTTTT. It codes for CSVAGGLTGELFF.

This clone was found once. This chain links TRBV6-5 with TRBJ1-6; D is undetermined. The CDR3 is 14 amino acids. Looked up from germline, CDR1 is MNHEY and CDR2 is SVGAGI. V was pared by 6 bases and J by 6 bases, with 12 bases between. In DNA, the CDR3 is TGTGCCAGCAGGAGGGAATCCCGTAATTCACCCCTCCACTTT. Amino acid sequence: CASRRESRNSPLHF.

The CDR3 nucleotides read TGTGCCAGCAGGGAATACCAGGGGAATCAGCCCCAGCATTTT. Amino acid sequence: CASREYQGNQPQHF. The chain employs TRBV2 and TRBJ1-5, with D possibly TRBD1 on 6 matching bases. The CDR3 sequence is 14 residues long. V lost 6 bases and J 4 bases, leaving 13 bases between the germline ends. The germline V gene has CDR1 SNHLY and CDR2 FYNNEI.

The gene calls are TRBV6-4 and TRBJ2-3; 11 bases agree with TRBD2. Per the germline V gene, CDR1 is MRHNA and CDR2 is SNTAGT. Trimming cost V 4 bases and J 3 bases; bases outside gene matches: 3. CDR3 length: 15 residues. The chain's CDR3 is CASSVTSGSTDTQYF. In DNA, the CDR3 is TGTGCCAGCAGTGTCACTAGCGGGAGTACAGATACGCAGTATTTT.

The chain links TRBV29-1 to TRBJ1-1; weak D call: TRBD1 (5 bases). This CDR3 is built from 10 residues. Looked up from germline, CDR1 is SQVTM and CDR2 is ANQGSEA. V lost 7 bases to trimming and J lost 13 bases, with 16 bases between them. The CDR3 region is CSAREGQDFF. CDR3 nucleotide sequence: TGCAGCGCCAGGGAGGGCCAGGATTTCTTT.

The CDR3 coding sequence is TGTGCCAGCAGCCAGGTAGCGGCGATCTACGAGCAGTACTTC. Protein: CASSQVAAIYEQYF. The chain is built from TRBV3-1 (or the pseudogene TRBV3-2) and TRBJ2-7; a possible D gene is TRBD2 (6 bases). From germline, CDR1 is LGHDT and CDR2 YNNKEL (reference sequence). CDR3 length: 14 residues. Trimming stripped 3 bases from V and 3 bases from J, with 12 bases between.

This chain uses TRBV5-8 with TRBJ1-1; D remains ambiguous. Trimming left V 2 bases short and J 8 bases short, with 16 bases between. There are 14 residues in the CDR3. The V gene's germline CDR1 is SGHTS and CDR2 YDEGEE. The CDR3 reads CASSFSSVLVEAFF. CDR3 DNA: TGTGCCAGCAGCTTTAGTAGTGTTCTGGTCGAAGCTTTCTTT.

CDR3 in DNA: TGTGCCAGCAGTGTACAGGAGGGCACTGAAGCTTTCTTT. It codes for CASSVQEGTEAFF. V is TRBV6-4 and J is TRBJ1-1, with D possibly TRBD1 on 5 matching bases. The CDR3 is 13 amino acids. The ends were cut back, 4 bases at V and 4 bases at J, with 10 bases in the middle. Germline CDR1 MRHNA, CDR2 SNTAGT.

The chain links TRBV10-3 to TRBJ1-1; 10 bases map to TRBD1. This CDR3 contains 16 residues. Germline lookup yields CDR1 ENHRY and CDR2 SYGVKD. The V segment lost 3 bases and the J segment 6 bases; nucleotides outside the gene matches: 10. The CDR3 reads CAISDTRQGAFSEAFF. CDR3 nucleotide sequence: TGTGCCATCAGTGACACACGACAGGGGGCCTTTTCTGAAGCTTTCTTT.

The chain is built from TRBV24-1 and TRBJ1-5, with a possible D match to TRBD1 (6 bases). Trimming pared 4 bases from V and 3 bases from J, leaving 9 bases between. Germline V gene data show CDR1 as KGHDR and CDR2 as SFDVKD. The CDR3 has 14 residues. CDR3 amino acids: CATSEGGFNQPQHF. The CDR3 DNA is TGTGCCACCAGTGAAGGGGGATTCAATCAGCCCCAGCATTTT.

The chain couples TRBV5-6 to TRBJ1-1, with 7 positions matching TRBD1. This CDR3 region has 13 residues. Trimming took 5 bases from V and 10 from J; bases not matched to a gene: 11. Germline V gene data show CDR1 as SGHDT and CDR2 as YYEEEE. DNA for the CDR3: TGTGCCAGCAGTCCCACAGGGGCCCCACGAGCTTTCTTT. Translation: CASSPTGAPRAFF.

This chain links TRBV5-4 with TRBJ1-2, with 8 bases identical to TRBD1. After removal of 1 base from V and 7 bases from J, the junction contained 3 bases not matched to a gene. Germline assignment: CDR1 SGHNT and CDR2 YYREEE (reference sequence). There are 13 residues in the CDR3. Written as DNA, the CDR3 is TGTGCCAGCAGCTTGCAGGGGGCAGCTGGCTACACCTTC. Its translation: CASSLQGAAGYTF.

The chain couples TRBV7-8 to TRBJ2-3; TRBD2 matches 8 bases. V shed 0 bases and J 4 bases; nucleotides not matched to a gene: 6. Looked up from germline, CDR1 is SGHVS and CDR2 is FQNEAQ. The CDR3 extends over 16 amino acids. CDR3 coding DNA: TGTGCCAGCAGCTTAGCCGGGGGGGCCTTCCCAGATACGCAGTATTTT. Its translation: CASSLAGGAFPDTQYF.

The table lists this clone with a count of one. The chain has TRBV2 and TRBJ2-1, with TRBD1 matching 7 bases. The CDR3 totals 14 residues. V lost 6 bases to trimming and J lost 6 bases; unmatched junction nucleotides: 8. The germline V gene has CDR1 SNHLY and CDR2 FYNNEI. The CDR3 bases are TGTGCCAGCAGGGAGTCGACAGGGCCCAATGAGCAGTTCTTC. Its protein is CASRESTGPNEQFF.